The rows below give T cell receptor beta chains drawn from one sample of a study of cytomegalovirus exposure and HLA in healthy donors. Method: immunoSEQ multiplex PCR; TCRdb's copy keeps in-frame clones and lacks some. This sample yields about 190,000 clones, of which roughly four fifths are seen a single time; around 3.3% belongs to the top ten. The sequencing input was PBMCs. Source of these receptors: a woman in her thirties in good health and CMV-seropositive. The CDR3 runs from the conserved cysteine through the conserved F or W. Fields, in order: D gene, clone size, J gene, V gene, CDR3 DNA, CDR3 protein. D genes are given only for firm matches. For some rows the clone size is stated as once, few or many, or as a class when expanded; others skip it.

>.|.|TRBJ2-5|TRBV6-5
TGTGCCAGCAGTTACTCGAAAGGGGCCAGGGAGACCCAGTACTTC
CASSYSKGARETQYF
>.|few|TRBJ1-5|TRBV6-6
TGTGCCAGCAGTTATATGGGGGCGAGCAATCAGCCCCAGCATTTT
CASSYMGASNQPQHF
>.|.|TRBJ2-7|TRBV10-3
TGTGCCATCAGTGCGGGCTACGAGCAGTACTTC
CAISAGYEQYF
>TRBD2|few|TRBJ2-7|TRBV11-3
TGTGCCAGCAGCCCATCCGGGACTAGCGGGAGACGGGAGCAGTACTTC
CASSPSGTSGRREQYF
>TRBD1|few|TRBJ2-5|TRBV19
TGTGCCAGTAGTGCAGGGACAGGCCAAGAGACCCAGTACTTC
CASSAGTGQETQYF
>.|.|TRBJ2-1|TRBV6-6
TGTGCCAGCAGTTACGCGACTCCGAGCTCCTACAATGAGCAGTTCTTC
CASSYATPSSYNEQFF
>TRBD1|.|TRBJ2-5|TRBV28
TGTGCCAGCAGTCATTTCGACAGGGGAGAGACCCAGTACTTC
CASSHFDRGETQYF
>.|few|TRBJ2-1|TRBV29-1
TGCAGCGCCCAAACTAGCCCGGTTGAGCAGTTCTTC
CSAQTSPVEQFF
>.|.|TRBJ2-7|TRBV27
TGTGCCAGCAACCATCCGGGATACGAGCAGTACTTC
CASNHPGYEQYF
>.|.|TRBJ1-6|TRBV11-2
TGTGCCAGCAGTTTCCAAGGGAGTCCGATTTCACCCCTCCACTTT
CASSFQGSPISPLHF
>.|few|TRBJ2-1|TRBV6-5
TGTGCCAGCAGTTACTCGCGGGTCTACAATGAGCAGTTCTTC
CASSYSRVYNEQFF
>TRBD1|.|TRBJ1-5|TRBV5-8
TGTGCCAGCAGTCAAATACCGACAGGGCTCAATCAGCCCCAGCATTTT
CASSQIPTGLNQPQHF
>.|.|TRBJ2-7|TRBV7-6
TGTGCCAGCAGCACCCGGGACTCGTCCTACGAGCAGTACTTC
CASSTRDSSYEQYF
>.|few|TRBJ1-5|TRBV5-8
TGTGCCAGCAGATTACCGGGAAAAAATCAGCCCCAGCATTTT
CASRLPGKNQPQHF
>.|.|TRBJ2-7|TRBV28
TGTGCCAGCAGTTTATATGCAGGGGGGCCCTACGAGCAGTACTTC
CASSLYAGGPYEQYF
>.|.|TRBJ2-1|TRBV5-4
TGTGCCAGCAGCTTCTCGCGGGATGAGCAGTTCTTC
CASSFSRDEQFF
>TRBD1|.|TRBJ2-7|TRBV28
TGTGCCAGCAGTTGGGACAGATACGAGCAGTACTTC
CASSWDRYEQYF
>TRBD2|.|TRBJ2-7|TRBV6-1
TGTGCCAGCGGGACTAGCGGGTTCACCTACGAGCAGTACTTC
CASGTSGFTYEQYF
>.|.|TRBJ2-1|TRBV14
TGTGCCAGCAGCCCCGGACAAAATTCCTACAATGAGCAGTTCTTC
CASSPGQNSYNEQFF
>.|.|TRBJ2-7|TRBV6-1
TGTGCCAGCAGGTACATGTACGAGCAGTACTTC
CASRYMYEQYF
>TRBD2|.|TRBJ2-3|TRBV19
TGTGCCAGTAAGAGCGGGGGAGATACGCAGTATTTT
CASKSGGDTQYF
>.|.|TRBJ2-2|TRBV7-8
TGTGCCAGCAGCTTACGAGGGAGGAGCGCCGGGGAGCTGTTTTTT
CASSLRGRSAGELFF
>.|.|TRBJ1-1|TRBV16
TGTGCCAGCAGCCAGACCACAGGGATTGGCACTGAAGCTTTCTTT
CASSQTTGIGTEAFF
>.|few|TRBJ2-2|TRBV6-1
TGTGCAACGAGGAGAGGGAGCGACACCGGGGAGCTGTTTTTT
CATRRGSDTGELFF
>.|.|TRBJ2-7|TRBV4-2
TGTGCCAGCAGCCAAGAGGGCGGGTTCTACGAGCAGTACTTC
CASSQEGGFYEQYF
>TRBD1|few|TRBJ2-6|TRBV5-1
TGCGCCAGCAGCTTGGGGCAGGGGGCGGGTGGGGCCAACGTCCTGACTTTC
CASSLGQGAGGANVLTF
>.|once|TRBJ1-1|TRBV11-2
TGTGCCAGCAGCCGGGGGGTGAACACTGAAGCTTTCTTT
CASSRGVNTEAFF
>.|.|TRBJ2-7|TRBV28
TGTGCCAGCAGTTTATGGTCCGAGTTGATCGAGCAGTACTTC
CASSLWSELIEQYF
>TRBD1|few|TRBJ2-7|TRBV11-2
TGTGCCAGCAGCTTAGAGGGGACAGGGGGCTACGAGCAGTACTTC
CASSLEGTGGYEQYF
>TRBD2|.|TRBJ2-7|TRBV19
TGTGCCAGTAGTATACTAGCGGGGACTTACGAGCAGTACTTC
CASSILAGTYEQYF
>TRBD1|.|TRBJ1-1|TRBV19
TGTGCCAGTAGTAGAGGGACAGGGAACACTGAAGCTTTCTTT
CASSRGTGNTEAFF
>.|.|TRBJ1-4|TRBV5-1
TGCGCCAGCAGCTTGGGGGGAGCGGCAACTAATGAAAAACTGTTTTTT
CASSLGGAATNEKLFF
>.|.|TRBJ1-2|TRBV4-1
TGCGCCAGCAGCCAAGATGCAACGGGCTATGGCTACACCTTC
CASSQDATGYGYTF
>.|.|TRBJ2-2|TRBV5-1
TGCGCCAGCAGCTCCGAACAGGGTTACGGGGAGCTGTTTTTT
CASSSEQGYGELFF
>.|.|TRBJ1-2|TRBV13
TGTGCCAGCACCCTCGGCCCCGGGACACTCTATGGCTACACCTTC
CASTLGPGTLYGYTF
>TRBD1|few|TRBJ1-6|TRBV6-6
TGTGCCAGCAGCGGAATTGAGGGGGCGCGGGCTTCACCCCTCCACTTT
CASSGIEGARASPLHF
>TRBD1|.|TRBJ1-1|TRBV19
TGTGCCAGTAGTAGCGGACAGGGGGGGGACACTGAAGCTTTCTTT
CASSSGQGGDTEAFF
>.|.|TRBJ1-2|TRBV2
TGTGCCAGCAGTGAACGGAGGGCGGGCGGGTTTAACTATGGCTACACCTTC
CASSERRAGGFNYGYTF
>TRBD1|.|TRBJ2-1|TRBV19
TGTGCCAGTAGAGGACAGGGTACCTACAATGAGCAGTTCTTC
CASRGQGTYNEQFF
>.|.|TRBJ1-2|TRBV27
TGTGCCAGCAGTTTATCGGGGGCGGATGGCTACACCTTC
CASSLSGADGYTF
>TRBD2|few|TRBJ2-2|TRBV7-2
TGTGCCAGCAGCTTAGGTCGCGGGAGATGGAACACCGGGGAGCTGTTTTTT
CASSLGRGRWNTGELFF
>.|.|TRBJ2-1|TRBV6-6
TGTGCCAGCAGTGCCTCCAGCTCCTACAATGAGCAGTTCTTC
CASSASSSYNEQFF
>TRBD2|.|TRBJ2-7|TRBV7-9
TGTTCCAGCAGCTTAGCGTGGGGGGAGGGCCTCTACGAGCAGTACTTC
CSSSLAWGEGLYEQYF
>.|.|TRBJ1-2|TRBV4-1
TGCGTCAGCAGCCAAGATGCGCCAGGGTCCTATGGCTACACCTTC
CVSSQDAPGSYGYTF
>TRBD1|once|TRBJ2-3|TRBV15
TGTGCCACCAGCAGAACAGGGGGGACGGCAGATACGCAGTATTTT
CATSRTGGTADTQYF
>TRBD2|once|TRBJ2-5|TRBV19
TGTGCCAGTAGTACGAACTGGGCGGGAGGGTTCGAGACCCAGTACTTC
CASSTNWAGGFETQYF
>TRBD2|.|TRBJ2-7|TRBV4-2
TGTGCCAGCAGCCGCCTTGGCGGGAGTAACGACGAGCAGTACTTC
CASSRLGGSNDEQYF
>.|.|TRBJ2-7|TRBV27
TGTGCCAGCACCTCTTTGCGGGCCCGTTCCTACGAGCAGTACTTC
CASTSLRARSYEQYF